Below, 14 T cell receptor beta chains from the same sample are listed, as sequenced in a study of preoperative IRX-2 immunotherapy in early breast cancer. The treatment here: preoperative locoregional IRX-2 cytokine immunotherapy. The repertoire was sequenced with immunoSEQ multiplex PCR; TCRdb's copy has only in-frame clones and lacks some. The table lists about 24,000 clones, around 90% of them singletons. This sample comprised tumor tissue, obtained after IRX-2 immunotherapy. The receptors shown here come from a human donor with breast cancer.

The rearrangement links TRBV9 to TRBJ2-6; D unclear. Trimming stripped 0 bases from V and 1 base from J, with 5 bases between. Germline V lookup: CDR1 SGDLS, CDR2 YYNGEE. The CDR3 runs to 15 residues. CDR3 protein: CASSVAGSGANVLTF. For the CDR3, the DNA is TGTGCCAGCAGCGTAGCTGGGTCTGGGGCCAACGTCCTGACTTTC. The variable domain in full, with the rest retrieved from reference TRBV9 and TRBJ2-6, is DSGVTQTPKHLITATGQRVTLRCSPRSGDLSVYWYQQSLDQGLQFLIQYYNGEERAKGNILERFSAQQFPDLHSELNLSSLELGDSALYFCASSVAGSGANVLTFGAGSRLTVL.

This chain connects TRBV28 to TRBJ1-2, with TRBD1 matching over 7 bases. Trimming removed 4 bases from V and 6 bases from J; junction bases left unmatched: 11. This CDR3 is 15 amino acids long. The V gene's germline CDR1 is MDHEN and CDR2 SYDVKM. The CDR3 region is CASSSLPWQGDGYTF. CDR3 sequence (DNA): TGTGCCAGCAGTTCCCTGCCGTGGCAGGGGGATGGCTACACCTTC.

This clone was seen once. This sequence joins TRBV5-4 and TRBJ2-7; D is ambiguous. Trimming pared 3 bases from V and 5 bases from J, leaving 6 bases between. CDR1 and CDR2 from the germline V gene are SGHNT and YYREEE (reference sequence). The CDR3 consists of 11 residues. The CDR3 DNA reads as TGTGCCAGCAGCTCGGTTGACGAGCAGTACGTC. This translates into CASSSVDEQYV.

Here the CDR3 DNA reads TGTGCCAGCAGTAGAGCAGGGTTAGGTCAGCCCCAGCATTTT. This gives the protein CASSRAGLGQPQHF. The chain has TRBV6-6 and TRBJ1-5, with TRBD1 as a possible D gene (5 bases). The CDR3 length is 14 residues. Germline CDR1 is MNHNY and CDR2 is SVGAGI (reference sequence). V was cut by 5 bases and J by 6 bases, with 14 bases left in between.

This clone is deemed medium-sized (0.01 to 0.1%). The chain recombines TRBV27 with TRBJ1-1; maybe TRBD1 (5 bases). Between the trimmed V and J ends, which lost 3 bases and 5 bases, there was a span of 10 bases. Germline V CDR1 and CDR2: MNHEY, SMNVEV (reference sequence). The CDR3 is 13 residues long. CDR3 in DNA: TGTGCCAGCAGTTTGTCAGGGTGGACTGAAGCTTTCTTT. Its protein product is CASSLSGWTEAFF.

There are a few counts of this clone. The chain recombines TRBV11-3 with TRBJ1-5, with D maybe TRBD1 (5 bases). The germline CDR1 and CDR2 sequences are SGHNT and YENEEA. The CDR3 runs to 13 residues. Trimming removed 4 bases at V and 7 bases at J, with 11 bases between. The CDR3 spells CASSSGGGQPQHF. DNA for the CDR3: TGTGCCAGCAGCTCGGGGGGTGGGCAGCCCCAGCATTTT.

This sequence joins TRBV5-1 and TRBJ2-1; weak D call: TRBD1 (5 bases). The CDR3 consists of 13 residues. V gave up 4 bases and J gave up 3 bases, with 8 bases separating them. Germline lookup yields CDR1 SGHRS and CDR2 YFSETQ. CDR3 bases: TGCGCCAGCAGCGGAACAGGCTACAATGAGCAGTTCTTC. Amino acid sequence: CASSGTGYNEQFF.

The V call is TRBV4-2, the J call TRBJ2-2; 9 bases are a match to TRBD1. After removal of 0 bases from V and 5 bases from J, the junction contained 4 bases not matched to a gene. CDR3 size: 16 residues. Germline assignment: CDR1 LGHNA and CDR2 YNFKEQ. The CDR3 is CASSQETGTGTGELFF. CDR3 DNA sequence: TGTGCCAGCAGCCAAGAAACCGGGACAGGGACCGGGGAGCTGTTTTTT.

The chain recombines TRBV5-6 with TRBJ2-3, with a possible D match to TRBD1 (6 bases). CDR3 size: 16 residues. V was shortened by 4 bases and J by 3 bases, with 18 bases between the two germline ends. Germline CDR1 and CDR2: SGHDT and YYEEEE. The CDR3 is CASSRYVGQTTDTQYF. For the CDR3, the DNA is TGTGCCAGCAGCCGCTACGTAGGACAGACTACAGATACGCAGTATTTT.

The CDR3 coding sequence is TGTGCCAGCAGTTACGGACAGAACGAGGGACCCCTCCACTTT. This gives the protein CASSYGQNEGPLHF. The J gene is TRBJ1-6, the V gene TRBV27; possible D gene TRBD1, 6 bases. The V gene lost 4 bases and the J gene lost 12 bases, with 16 bases spanning the gap. The CDR3 covers 14 residues. The germline gives CDR1 MNHEY, CDR2 SMNVEV (reference sequence).

The chain employs TRBV5-5 and TRBJ1-2, with a tentative D call TRBD1 (6 bases). The V and J ends lost 0 bases and 8 bases respectively, with 14 bases between them. Germline values: CDR1 SGHKS, CDR2 YYEKEE (reference sequence). The CDR3 contains 14 residues. CDR3 amino acids: CASSLGQGQSGYTF. The CDR3 DNA follows: TGTGCCAGCAGCTTGGGTCAGGGACAAAGCGGCTACACCTTC.

The rearrangement uses TRBV2 and TRBJ2-5; D unresolved. Per germline, CDR1 SNHLY and CDR2 FYNNEI. This CDR3 is built from 13 residues. V was pared by 4 bases and J by 4 bases, with 10 bases between. CDR3 DNA sequence: TGTGCCAGCAGTGTGGGGTTTTTAGAGACCCAGTACTTC. It translates to CASSVGFLETQYF.

The rearrangement joins TRBV4-1 to TRBJ2-3; 11 nucleotides match TRBD2. The CDR3 is made up of 15 amino acids. The junction had 11 bases not matched to a gene; V was cut back by 4 bases and J by 11 bases. CDR1 MGHRA and CDR2 YSYEKL come from the germline V gene. The DNA of the CDR3 is TGCGCCAGCAGCCTCCGGTATAGCGGGGGGGATGGGCAGTATTTT. Residues: CASSLRYSGGDGQYF.

The chain links TRBV10-3 to TRBJ1-2, with 8 bases matching TRBD1. Germline CDR1 reads ENHRY; CDR2 reads SYGVKD. V was clipped by 6 bases and J by 4 bases; unmatched bases: 13. The CDR3 runs to 16 residues. This chain's CDR3 is CAISLGTGDGGYGYTF. As DNA, the CDR3 is TGTGCCATCAGCCTGGGGACAGGCGATGGTGGCTATGGCTACACCTTC.